The entry below describes one T cell receptor (beta chain). As yet, its antigen is unknown. cDNA prepared by RNA extraction and subsequent reverse transcription served as the template for sequencing. The data were produced by immunoSEQ multiplex PCR, yet TCRdb's version contains in-frame clones alone and is incomplete. The profile covers about 200,000 clones, with 50% to 60% appearing a single time and around 0.46% taken by the ten largest. The V gene's germline CDR1 is MNHEY and CDR2 SVGAGI. The CDR3 length is 14 residues. V shed 3 bases and J shed 0 bases, with 6 bases lying between them. Cell sorting on a FACSAria was used to separate CD4+ and CD8+ T cells from the PBMCs. This sample is part of a study of CD8+ T cells in alopecia areata. Study as a whole: Treated patients were given 5 to 10 mg oral tofacitinib twice daily.

General observations from the study: It was lesional scalp, especially alopecia totalis/universalis, that showed higher clonality than normal scalp.

This clonotype was obtained from a human donor with alopecia areata. Material: CD4+ T cells sorted from blood, obtained at week 0. This chain joins TRBV6-5 and TRBJ1-3; no definite D call. CDR3 sequence (DNA): TGTGCCAGCAGTTATACAGACTCTGGAAACACCATATATTTT. Translated: CASSYTDSGNTIYF.